A single sample gave rise to the 28 T cell receptor beta chains below, sequenced in a study of response to subunit inactivated influenza vaccine. TCRdb reanalysed the RT-PCR reads using MiXCR and keeps one entry per CDR3 protein. The data show almost 600,000 distinct CDR3 sequences, around 13% seen once. The specimen was PBMCs from blood, collected roughly 12 days after vaccination. Every receptor here comes from a man aged 50 to 59 who received an inactivated influenza vaccine.

The V call is TRBV6-5, the J call TRBJ2-7; D is ambiguous. Trimming removed 7 bases at V and 2 bases at J, with 9 bases between. In germline, CDR1 is MNHEY, CDR2 SVGAGI. The length of the CDR3 is 12 residues. In nucleotides, the CDR3 is TGTGCCAGCACCGGACGGGCCTACGAGCAGTACTTC. Translation: CASTGRAYEQYF.

The chain employs TRBV27 and TRBJ2-7; TRBD1 or TRBD2 may be the D gene (7 bases each). The germline V and J ends were trimmed by 4 bases and 7 bases, with 23 bases remaining between them. The CDR3 spans 16 residues. CDR1 and CDR2 from the germline V gene are MNHEY and SMNVEV (reference sequence). Written as DNA, the CDR3 is TGTGCCAGCAGTTCAATCGGACAGGCCGCGCGGGGGGAGCAGTACTTC. Protein sequence: CASSSIGQAARGEQYF.

This chain links TRBV20-1 with TRBJ2-5, with D possibly being TRBD1 (6 bases). The CDR3 is made up of 13 amino acids. Trimming took 3 bases from V and 5 from J, leaving 13 bases between them. The germline V gene has CDR1 DFQATT and CDR2 SNEGSKA (reference sequence). The DNA of the CDR3 is TGCAGTGCTAGTGTGGGGGCAATGGAGACCCAGTACTTC. The encoded protein is CSASVGAMETQYF.

Only a few counts were recorded for this clonotype. The rearrangement uses TRBV5-1 and TRBJ2-7; possible D gene TRBD1, 6 bases. Germline V gene lookup returns CDR1 SGHRS and CDR2 YFSETQ. The length of the CDR3 is 13 residues. Trimming shortened V by 0 bases and J by 5 bases, and 9 bases separated the two germline ends. CDR3 region: CASSLDRVNEQYF. CDR3 bases: TGCGCCAGCAGCTTGGACAGGGTAAACGAGCAGTACTTC.

J is TRBJ2-2 and V is TRBV9; 8 nucleotides line up with TRBD1. CDR1 and CDR2 (germline): SGDLS, YYNGEE. The CDR3 covers 17 residues. With 3 bases clipped from V and 0 bases from J, the junction kept 7 bases outside the gene matches. The CDR3 DNA sequence: TGTGCCAGCAGCGCCCCCAAACAGGGGGCGAACACCGGGGAGCTGTTTTTT. It yields the protein CASSAPKQGANTGELFF.

The sample holds a few counts of this clonotype. The chain links TRBV7-9 to TRBJ1-2; possible D gene TRBD1, 6 bases. The CDR3 sequence is 14 residues long. The V end was cut by 2 bases, the J end by 3 bases, with 10 bases between. Germline V gene lookup returns CDR1 SEHNR and CDR2 FQNEAQ (reference sequence). The CDR3 region is CASSLSGGYYGYTF. CDR3 coding DNA: TGTGCCAGCAGCTTATCGGGGGGCTACTATGGCTACACCTTC.

At least ten counts were recorded for this clonotype. The chain has TRBV28 and TRBJ2-2, with D tentatively TRBD1 (7 bases). The CDR3 extends over 16 amino acids. Trimming left V 4 bases short and J 5 bases short, with 17 bases between. Germline V gene data show CDR1 as MDHEN and CDR2 as SYDVKM. The CDR3 DNA reads TGTGCCAGCAGTTCCGGGGCAGGGGGGAGAACCGGGGAGCTGTTTTTT. It codes for CASSSGAGGRTGELFF. The complete variable domain, with remaining parts taken from reference TRBV28 and TRBJ2-2, reads DVKVTQSSRYLVKRTGEKVFLECVQDMDHENMFWYRQDPGLGLRLIYFSYDVKMKEKGDIPEGYSVSREKKERFSLILESASTNQTSMYLCASSSGAGGRTGELFFGEGSRLTVL.

This clonotype was observed a single time. Here the CDR3 reads CASSFVTPEKTQYF. The DNA for the CDR3 is TGTGCCAGCAGCTTTGTCACCCCGGAAAAGACCCAGTACTTC. The V call is TRBV7-9, the J call TRBJ2-5; D unresolved. The CDR3 covers 14 residues. V dropped 3 bases and J dropped 6 bases, with 14 bases sitting between them. Per germline, CDR1 SEHNR and CDR2 FQNEAQ (reference sequence).

This clonotype was picked up a small number of times. The V gene is TRBV20-1, the J gene TRBJ1-4; D is unresolved. The CDR3 totals 14 residues. Per germline, CDR1 DFQATT and CDR2 SNEGSKA (reference sequence). With 1 base removed from V and 10 bases from J, the gap between germline ends came to 16 bases. This CDR3 is CSARGGSVLGKLFF. The CDR3 DNA is TGCAGTGCTAGAGGAGGGAGTGTTTTGGGAAAACTGTTTTTT.

This clonotype was detected only a few times. This sequence joins TRBV12-3 or TRBV12-4 and TRBJ2-7, with 11 bases that match TRBD2. The CDR3 has 14 residues. The ends lost 6 bases at V and 7 bases at J; junction bases unmatched: 8. This CDR3 reads CASSPTSGGSEQYF. CDR3 DNA: TGTGCCAGCAGCCCCACTAGCGGGGGCTCGGAGCAGTACTTC.

There are a few counts of this clonotype. This chain links TRBV5-1 with TRBJ1-4; the D gene is possibly TRBD1 (5 bases). Trimming cost V 4 bases and J 3 bases, with 10 bases left between them. Germline-derived CDR1 and CDR2 are SGHRS and YFSETQ. CDR3 length: 14 amino acids. This CDR3 is CASSLRGANEKLFF. DNA of the CDR3: TGCGCCAGCAGCCTTCGGGGGGCTAATGAAAAACTGTTTTTT.

This clonotype was detected a few times. This chain joins TRBV25-1 and TRBJ2-1; 7 positions match TRBD1. CDR1 MGHDK and CDR2 SYGVNS come from the germline V gene. CDR3 size: 10 residues. The V gene end was trimmed by 6 bases and the J gene end by 15 bases; junction bases not matched to a gene: 5. The CDR3 nucleotides read TGTGCCAGCAGGGAACAGGGGTGGTTCTTC. The encoded protein is CASREQGWFF.

This clonotype was counted only a few times. This chain links TRBV6-2 or TRBV6-3 with TRBJ2-1; 7 positions match TRBD2. CDR1 is MNHEY and CDR2 is SVGEGT in the germline V gene. Trimming cost V 0 bases and J 2 bases; bases outside gene matches: 7. The CDR3 spans 17 residues. CDR3 region: CASSYSSAGVPYNEQFF. CDR3 in DNA: TGTGCCAGCAGTTACTCGTCTGCGGGAGTACCCTACAATGAGCAGTTCTTC.

The chain joins TRBV7-6 to TRBJ2-1; D is undetermined. This CDR3 is 16 amino acids long. Germline loops: CDR1 SGHVS, CDR2 FNYEAQ. Trimming removed 5 bases from V and 0 bases from J, with 14 bases in between. CDR3 region: CASSQNRPSSYNEQFF. In DNA form, the CDR3 reads TGTGCCAGCAGCCAGAACCGTCCAAGCTCCTACAATGAGCAGTTCTTC.

The chain links TRBV10-2 to TRBJ2-2; TRBD2 aligns across 10 bases. CDR1 is WSHSY and CDR2 is SAAADI in the germline V gene. This CDR3 has 14 amino acids. The CDR3 loop is CATGLAGDARELFF. In DNA form, the CDR3 reads TGCGCGACTGGGCTAGCGGGGGATGCCCGCGAGCTGTTTTTT.

CDR3 region: CASSSRSTRLWVNEQFF. CDR3 DNA sequence: TGTGCCAGCAGCTCTAGGTCAACTAGACTATGGGTGAATGAGCAGTTCTTC. This rearrangement joins TRBV7-2 to TRBJ2-1; TRBD2 might be the D (5 bases). This CDR3 is 17 amino acids long. Germline assignment: CDR1 SGHTA and CDR2 FQGNSA. V lost 4 bases to trimming and J lost 7 bases, with 23 bases between them.

The CDR3 sequence is CASRKTGGLSYEQYF. The CDR3 bases are TGTGCCAGCAGGAAAACAGGGGGCCTCTCCTACGAGCAGTACTTC. The chain couples TRBV12-3 or TRBV12-4 to TRBJ2-7, with 9 bases lining up with TRBD1. V shed 6 bases and J 0 bases; nucleotides not matched to a gene: 6. The CDR3 runs 15 residues.

This clonotype was seen ten or more times. The genes are TRBV4-1 and TRBJ2-1; D gene unclear. V was shortened by 1 base and J by 4 bases, with 8 bases between the two germline ends. The CDR3 runs 14 residues. The germline CDR1 and CDR2 sequences are MGHRA and YSYEKL. In nucleotides, the CDR3 is TGCGCCAGCAGCCAAGGATACAGTTACAATGAGCAGTTCTTC. It yields the protein CASSQGYSYNEQFF.

The chain links TRBV7-9 to TRBJ2-5, with D tentatively TRBD2 (5 bases). Trimming pared 5 bases from V and 3 bases from J, leaving 13 bases between. Germline V gives CDR1 SEHNR, CDR2 FQNEAQ (reference sequence). The CDR3 runs to 14 residues. CDR3 amino acids: CASSPRAAEETQYF. The CDR3 DNA reads TGTGCCAGCAGCCCCAGAGCAGCGGAAGAGACCCAGTACTTC. Using reference TRBV7-9 and TRBJ2-5 for the parts outside the CDR3, the full variable domain is DTGVSQNPRHKITKRGQNVTFRCDPISEHNRLYWYRQTLGQGPEFLTYFQNEAQLEKSRLLSDRFSAERPKGSFSTLEIQRTEQGDSAMYLCASSPRAAEETQYFGPGTRLLVL.

This clonotype was recorded at least ten times. The chain recombines TRBV11-1 with TRBJ1-3; 8 nucleotides line up with TRBD1. V shed 4 bases, J shed 0 bases, and the junction held 14 bases outside the gene matches. Germline assignment: CDR1 SGHAT and CDR2 FQDESV (reference sequence). CDR3 length: 19 amino acids. The CDR3 nucleotides are TGTGCCAGCAGCTACCTTACCGGGACAGGCAGAAGCTCTGGAAACACCATATATTTT. This sequence encodes CASSYLTGTGRSSGNTIYF.

This chain connects TRBV7-2 to TRBJ1-3; D is unclear. Trimming removed 4 bases at V and 0 bases at J, with 10 bases between. This CDR3 region has 15 residues. Germline loops: CDR1 SGHTA, CDR2 FQGNSA. As DNA, the CDR3 is TGTGCCAGCAGCTCTACAGTGAGCTCTGGAAACACCATATATTTT. This sequence encodes CASSSTVSSGNTIYF.

This sequence joins TRBV5-1 and TRBJ1-4, with D possibly TRBD1 on 5 matching bases. The V gene lost 4 bases and the J gene lost 3 bases, with 10 bases spanning the gap. This CDR3 region has 14 residues. Germline V gene sequence: CDR1 SGHRS, CDR2 YFSETQ. CDR3 amino acids: CASSGGGPNEKLFF. In DNA form, the CDR3 reads TGCGCCAGCAGCGGGGGTGGACCTAATGAAAAACTGTTTTTT.

The sample holds one count of this clonotype. The V and J genes are TRBV6-1 and TRBJ2-3; TRBD1 agrees at 8 bases. Trimming took 8 bases from V and 4 from J; bases not matched to a gene: 11. The CDR3 extends over 15 amino acids. Germline CDR1 and CDR2: MNHNS and SASEGT. The CDR3 region has the DNA TGTGCCAGCGGTAGACAGGGGATTCCCCCAGATACGCAGTATTTT. It specifies CASGRQGIPPDTQYF.

This clonotype showed up many times. The germline gene is not matched at one end of the junction; a read error may be the cause. This chain uses TRBV9 with TRBJ2-1; 13 nucleotides match TRBD2. This CDR3 has 15 amino acids. CDR1 is SGDLS and CDR2 is YYNGEE in the germline V gene. The CDR3 is CASSPRTSGGNEQFF. CDR3 in DNA: TGCGCCAGCAGCCCACGGACTAGCGGGGGCAATGAGCAGTTCTTC.

This clonotype was observed a few times. The chain links TRBV25-1 to TRBJ2-5, with TRBD1 as a possible D gene (7 bases). The CDR3 covers 14 residues. The germline V and J ends were trimmed by 1 base and 7 bases, with 13 bases remaining between them. The V gene's germline CDR1 is MGHDK and CDR2 SYGVNS. Here the CDR3 reads CASSESRQGGTQYF. The CDR3 DNA reads as TGTGCCAGCAGTGAATCTCGCCAGGGGGGGACCCAGTACTTC.

This clonotype was detected ten times or more. One end of the junction is discordant with germline, which a read error may explain. The genes are TRBV7-2 and TRBJ2-2; no firm D call. There are 14 residues in the CDR3. The V gene's germline CDR1 is SGHTA and CDR2 FQGNSA. DNA for the CDR3: TGTGCCAGCAGTTTAGTTCCCTCAGCCGGGGAGCTGTTTTTT. Protein product: CASSLVPSAGELFF.

This clonotype was counted once. The rearrangement links TRBV28 to TRBJ2-1; TRBD2 matches at 11 bases. Looked up from germline, CDR1 is MDHEN and CDR2 is SYDVKM. Germline trimming cut 5 bases from V and 2 bases from J; bases unmatched to any gene: 5. The CDR3 totals 16 residues. The CDR3 DNA follows: TGTGCCAGCAGTAGCCAGGGACTAGCGGCCTACAATGAGCAGTTCTTC. Translating it yields CASSSQGLAAYNEQFF.

The V and J genes are TRBV24-1 and TRBJ2-2; a possible D gene is TRBD1 (6 bases). Germline assignment: CDR1 KGHDR and CDR2 SFDVKD. Trimming stripped 4 bases from V and 6 bases from J, with 23 bases between. The CDR3 totals 18 residues. This CDR3 is CATSEWPRQDTRPGELFF. The CDR3 nucleotides read TGTGCCACCAGTGAATGGCCTCGACAGGATACCCGCCCCGGGGAGCTGTTTTTT.